Here is one T cell receptor (beta chain) with its context. The read ends 3 residues before the CDR3 terminus; that terminus is restored from the germline J gene. The CDR3 totals 13 residues. Germline CDR1 reads SEHNR; CDR2 reads FQNEAQ (reference sequence). V was pared by 6 bases and J by 6 bases, with 12 bases between. These data are taken from a study of T cells in women clearing cervical HPV infection. Generated by immunoSEQ multiplex PCR, the TCRdb table keeps only in-frame clones and is missing some. The clone table shows 31,000 or so clones, with the ten largest holding around 4%. The specimen sequenced was blood buffy coat. The gene calls are TRBV7-9 and TRBJ2-1; no definite D call. The receptor was isolated from a woman aged 18 to 75 with a cervical HPV16 infection that either progressed to CIN3+ or cleared (not recorded which). The CDR3 here is CASSPTEINEQFF. CDR3 DNA, as far as it was read: TGTGCCAGCAGTCCTACAGAAATCAATGAG.